Sequencing of this T cell receptor (beta chain) was carried out in a study of cytomegalovirus exposure and HLA in healthy donors. Study-level background: Later, an analysis reported that the 120 or so validation repertoires had used the same platform as the roughly 700 first-cohort repertoires.

Some clones are missing from TCRdb's copy, which holds only in-frame ones; the method was immunoSEQ multiplex PCR. There are around 60,000 clones in the sample; about 95% occur only once, and 0.95% to 1.5% lies in the top ten. General study points: The classifier was said to identify cytomegalovirus status with high specificity and sensitivity.

On this clone: Antigen unknown.

Material for sequencing was PBMCs. The origin of this receptor is a woman aged 18-29 years in good health and CMV-seronegative.

The CDR3 protein is CASGTGTGNYGYTF. DNA of the CDR3: TGTGCTAGTGGAACCGGGACAGGGAACTATGGCTACACCTTC. The rearrangement uses TRBV12-5 and TRBJ1-2; TRBD1 aligns across 9 bases. Germline V gives CDR1 LGHNT, CDR2 FRNRAP. This CDR3 contains 14 residues. V shed 6 bases and J 2 bases; nucleotides not matched to a gene: 4.